This TCR beta chain emerged from a study of blood T cell repertoires in COVID-19. Looking at the study overall: Spain, Italy and the United States supplied samples that represented acute and convalescent COVID-19. T cells, B-cell-depleted T cells, or PBMCs supplied cDNA or gDNA.

The germline V gene encodes CDR1 LGHDT and CDR2 YNNKEL (reference sequence). The CDR3 contains 14 residues. The ends were cut back, 1 base at V and 10 bases at J, with 13 bases in the middle. In the original processing: Estimation of nucleated cell counts relied on the amplification of reference gene primers. Repertoires were generated with immunoSEQ multiplex PCR, while TCRdb's copy carries only in-frame clones and drops some. V and J calls plus clone size are reproduced from that table; the DNA served to infer D and trimming. The table records 170,000 or so clones, approximately 80% of them present only once.

This TCR came from a human donor in a cohort sampled during active COVID-19. The chain employs TRBV3-1 (or the pseudogene TRBV3-2) and TRBJ1-4, with no clear D. Material: peripheral blood. The CDR3: CASSQGSAFGKLFF. Here the CDR3 DNA reads TGTGCCAGCAGCCAAGGCAGTGCTTTTGGAAAACTGTTTTTT.